The present entry profiles one TCR beta chain with its context. These data originate in a study of OX40 agonist ivuxolimab in advanced cancers. The method was immunoSEQ multiplex PCR; TCRdb's version includes in-frame clones alone and lacks a portion of them. The table has some 74,000 clones, around 80% seen once. There are 16 residues in the CDR3. Germline values: CDR1 SGHNT, CDR2 YYREEE (reference sequence). Unmatched junction bases numbered 10, after V lost 3 bases and J lost 5 bases. This chain connects TRBV5-4 to TRBJ2-2; 7 bases are shared with TRBD1. The sample here was CD4+ or CD8+ T cells sorted from blood, taken in a trial of the OX40 agonist ivuxolimab. The receptor was isolated from an adult with an advanced solid tumor such as melanoma, head and neck, liver or kidney cancer. This CDR3 reads CASSSATGTVTGELFF. CDR3 sequence (DNA): TGTGCCAGCAGCTCTGCGACCGGGACAGTGACCGGGGAGCTGTTTTTT.